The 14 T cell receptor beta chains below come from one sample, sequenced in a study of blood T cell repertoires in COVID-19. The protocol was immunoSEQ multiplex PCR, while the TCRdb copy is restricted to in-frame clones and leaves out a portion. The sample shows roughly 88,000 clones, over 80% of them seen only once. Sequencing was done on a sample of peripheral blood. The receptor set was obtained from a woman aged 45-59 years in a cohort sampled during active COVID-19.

The CDR3 here is CASMRGGSRYEQYF. For the CDR3, the DNA is TGTGCCAGCATGCGGGGCGGGAGTAGGTACGAGCAGTACTTC. This chain uses TRBV28 with TRBJ2-7; 7 positions match TRBD2. CDR3 length: 14 residues. The germline gives CDR1 MDHEN, CDR2 SYDVKM. Losses at the gene ends were 7 bases for V and 4 bases for J; bases not matched to a gene: 10.

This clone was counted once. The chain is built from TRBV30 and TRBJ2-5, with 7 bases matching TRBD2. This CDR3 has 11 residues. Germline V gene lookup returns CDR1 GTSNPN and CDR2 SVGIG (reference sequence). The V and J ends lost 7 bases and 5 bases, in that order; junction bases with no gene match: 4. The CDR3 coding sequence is TGTGCCTTCCAGGGAGGGGAGACCCAGTACTTC. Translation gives CAFQGGETQYF.

The CDR3 is CASSHVTGYTEAFF. CDR3 sequence (DNA): TGTGCCAGCAGCCACGTCACAGGATACACTGAAGCTTTCTTT. The V gene is TRBV3-1 (or the pseudogene TRBV3-2), the J gene TRBJ1-1; TRBD1 might be the D (5 bases). This CDR3 has 14 amino acids. V was pared by 3 bases and J by 3 bases, with 11 bases between. CDR1 is LGHDT and CDR2 is YNNKEL in the germline V gene (reference sequence).

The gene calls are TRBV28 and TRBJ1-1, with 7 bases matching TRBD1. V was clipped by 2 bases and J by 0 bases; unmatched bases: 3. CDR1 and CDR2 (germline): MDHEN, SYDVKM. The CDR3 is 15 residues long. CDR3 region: CASSLLGQVNTEAFF. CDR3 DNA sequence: TGTGCCAGCAGTTTACTAGGACAGGTGAACACTGAAGCTTTCTTT.

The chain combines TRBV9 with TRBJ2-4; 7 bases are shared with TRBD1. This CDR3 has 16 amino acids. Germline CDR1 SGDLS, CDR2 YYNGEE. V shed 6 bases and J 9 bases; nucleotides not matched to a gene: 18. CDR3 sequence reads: CASIGGQSNSGGIQYF. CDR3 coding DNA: TGTGCCAGCATAGGGGGACAGTCGAACTCCGGCGGCATTCAGTACTTC.

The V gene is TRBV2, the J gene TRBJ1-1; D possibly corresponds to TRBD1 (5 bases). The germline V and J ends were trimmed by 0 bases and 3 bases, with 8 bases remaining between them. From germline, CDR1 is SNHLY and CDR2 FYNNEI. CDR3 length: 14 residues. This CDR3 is CASSEAGADTEAFF. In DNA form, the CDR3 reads TGTGCCAGCAGTGAAGCAGGGGCAGACACTGAAGCTTTCTTT.

CDR3 residues: CASSPRIAAGDTQYF. CDR3 sequence (DNA): TGTGCCAGTAGTCCGAGGATAGCTGCCGGGGATACGCAGTATTTT. The V and J genes are TRBV19 and TRBJ2-3, with D uncertain. Germline assignment: CDR1 LNHDA and CDR2 SQIVND (reference sequence). Deletions cut 5 bases from V and 6 bases from J, with 18 bases between. The CDR3 totals 15 residues. Drawing the rest from reference TRBV19 and TRBJ2-3, the complete variable domain is DGGITQSPKYLFRKEGQNVTLSCEQNLNHDAMYWYRQDPGQGLRLIYYSQIVNDFQKGDIAEGYSVSREKKESFPLTVTSAQKNPTAFYLCASSPRIAAGDTQYFGPGTRLTVL.

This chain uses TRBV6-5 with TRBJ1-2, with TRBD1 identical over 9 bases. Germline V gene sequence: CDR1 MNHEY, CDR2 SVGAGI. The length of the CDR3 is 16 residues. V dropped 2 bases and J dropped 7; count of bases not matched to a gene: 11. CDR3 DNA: TGTGCCAGCAGTTACGCACCCGGGACAGGGTTTTTTGGCTACACCTTC. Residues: CASSYAPGTGFFGYTF.

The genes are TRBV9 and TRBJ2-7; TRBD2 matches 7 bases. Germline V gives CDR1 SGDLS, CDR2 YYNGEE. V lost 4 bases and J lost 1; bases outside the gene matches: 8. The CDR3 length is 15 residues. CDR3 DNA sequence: TGTGCCAGCAGCATCGGGACTACCGGGTCCTACGAGCAGTACTTC. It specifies CASSIGTTGSYEQYF.

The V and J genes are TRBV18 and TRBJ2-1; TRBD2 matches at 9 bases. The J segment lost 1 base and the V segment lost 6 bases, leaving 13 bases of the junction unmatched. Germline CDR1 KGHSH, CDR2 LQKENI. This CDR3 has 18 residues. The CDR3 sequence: CASSPSSGIMGSYNEQFF. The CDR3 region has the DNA TGTGCCAGCTCGCCTTCTAGCGGGATCATGGGGTCCTACAATGAGCAGTTCTTC.

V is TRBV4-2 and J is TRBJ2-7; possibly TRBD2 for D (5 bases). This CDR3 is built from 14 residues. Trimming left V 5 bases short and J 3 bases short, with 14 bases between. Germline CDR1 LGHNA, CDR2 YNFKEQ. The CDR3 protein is CASSNERRGYEQYF. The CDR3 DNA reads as TGTGCCAGCAGCAACGAGCGACGGGGCTACGAGCAGTACTTC.

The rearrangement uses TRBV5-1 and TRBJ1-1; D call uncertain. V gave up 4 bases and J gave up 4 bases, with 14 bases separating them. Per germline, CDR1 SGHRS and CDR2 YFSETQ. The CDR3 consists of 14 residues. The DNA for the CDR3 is TGCGCCAGCAGCGTGGAATCGATGAGCACTGAAGCTTTCTTT. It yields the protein CASSVESMSTEAFF.

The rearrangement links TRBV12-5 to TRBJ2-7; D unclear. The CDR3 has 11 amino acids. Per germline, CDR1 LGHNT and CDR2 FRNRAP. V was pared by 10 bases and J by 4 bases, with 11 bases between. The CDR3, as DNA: TGTGCTACTGGAAGAGGTTACGAGCAGTACTTC. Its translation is CATGRGYEQYF. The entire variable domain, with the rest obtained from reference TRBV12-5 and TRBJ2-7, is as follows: DARVTQTPRHKVTEMGQEVTMRCQPILGHNTVFWYRQTMMQGLELLAYFRNRAPLDDSGMPKDRFSAEMPDATLATLKIQPSEPRDSAVYFCATGRGYEQYFGPGTRLTVT.

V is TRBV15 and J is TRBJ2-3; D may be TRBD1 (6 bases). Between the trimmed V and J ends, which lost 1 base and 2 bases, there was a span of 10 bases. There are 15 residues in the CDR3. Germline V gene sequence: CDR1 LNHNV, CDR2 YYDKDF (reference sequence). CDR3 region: CATSRGGGLTDTQYF. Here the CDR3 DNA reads TGTGCCACCAGCAGAGGTGGGGGCCTCACAGATACGCAGTATTTT. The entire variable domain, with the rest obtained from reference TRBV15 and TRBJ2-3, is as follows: DAMVIQNPRYQVTQFGKPVTLSCSQTLNHNVMYWYQQKSSQAPKLLFHYYDKDFNNEADTPDNFQSRRPNTSFCFLDIRSPGLGDTAMYLCATSRGGGLTDTQYFGPGTRLTVL.